One and the same sample provided the 25 T cell receptor beta chains below, sequenced in a study of T-cell reconstitution after alpha-beta-depleted transplantation in children. A TCRbeta library incorporating unique molecular identifiers was prepared. TCRdb analysed the PCR reads with MiXCR anew, one entry per CDR3 protein. The data contain about 830,000 distinct CDR3 sequences, 16% of them seen just once; the ten biggest clones take up under 6%. The sequences come from PBMCs, mostly from graft donor cells, collected 360 days after TCRalphabeta/CD19-depleted stem cell transplant. These receptors were obtained from a male patient under 18 who had a stem cell transplant for acute lymphoblastic leukemia, so the T cells may come from the graft donor.

This clonotype was seen a handful of times. This chain links TRBV4-1 with TRBJ2-3; D is undetermined. Germline CDR1 MGHRA, CDR2 YSYEKL. There are 14 residues in the CDR3. V was cut by 2 bases and J by 1 base, with 7 bases left in between. In nucleotides, the CDR3 is TGCGCCAGCAGCCAAACGCAACGCACAGATACGCAGTATTTT. This translates into CASSQTQRTDTQYF.

The rearrangement uses TRBV15 and TRBJ1-5; D unclear. V was shortened by 0 bases and J by 5 bases, with 5 bases between the two germline ends. Per germline, CDR1 LNHNV and CDR2 YYDKDF (reference sequence). This CDR3 has 13 residues. CDR3 region: CATSREADQPQHF. Here the CDR3 DNA reads TGTGCCACCAGCAGAGAGGCGGATCAGCCCCAGCATTTT.

There are a few counts of this clonotype. The chain combines TRBV20-1 with TRBJ2-7; TRBD1 might be the D (6 bases). CDR3 length: 12 residues. Germline CDR1 is DFQATT and CDR2 is SNEGSKA (reference sequence). CDR3 nucleotides: TGCACTGTCCCAGGGGATGGCTACGAGCAGTACTTC. Amino acid sequence: CTVPGDGYEQYF.

This clonotype appeared a few times. The J gene is TRBJ1-1, the V gene TRBV5-1; D call uncertain. This CDR3 is built from 15 residues. The V gene lost 0 bases and the J gene lost 0 bases, with 9 bases spanning the gap. Germline-derived CDR1 and CDR2 are SGHRS and YFSETQ. CDR3 loop: CASSLVVGMNTEAFF. The CDR3, as DNA: TGCGCCAGCAGCTTGGTTGTTGGGATGAACACTGAAGCTTTCTTT.

This clonotype was seen a few times. This may come from a read error, since a much larger clone is one base off. The chain carries TRBV5-1 and TRBJ1-2, with D hard to call. Germline V gene sequence: CDR1 SGHRS, CDR2 YFSETQ. This CDR3 region has 13 residues. V lost 0 bases to trimming and J lost 2 bases, with 5 bases between them. The CDR3 here is CASSLARNYGYTF. In DNA, the CDR3 is TGCGCCAGCAGCTTGGCACGGAACTATGGCTACACCTTC.

This chain joins TRBV10-2 and TRBJ2-1, with D hard to call. The V gene's germline CDR1 is WSHSY and CDR2 SAAADI. The CDR3 covers 13 residues. The ends were cut back, 4 bases at V and 5 bases at J, with 9 bases in the middle. In DNA form, the CDR3 reads TGCGCCAGCAGTGTTTTAGGTAACAATGAGCAGTTCTTC. Its protein product is CASSVLGNNEQFF.

This clonotype was counted many times. This chain uses TRBV5-1 with TRBJ2-1; TRBD2 might be the D (6 bases). Germline V CDR1 and CDR2: SGHRS, YFSETQ. The CDR3 length is 16 residues. Trimming pared 1 base from V and 0 bases from J, leaving 11 bases between. CDR3 loop: CASSLRRGSSYNEQFF. In DNA, the CDR3 is TGCGCCAGCAGCTTGAGGCGGGGAAGCTCCTACAATGAGCAGTTCTTC. The full variable domain, its missing parts supplied by reference TRBV5-1 and TRBJ2-1, is KAGVTQTPRYLIKTRGQQVTLSCSPISGHRSVSWYQQTPGQGLQFLFEYFSETQRNKGNFPGRFSGRQFSNSRSEMNVSTLELGDSALYLCASSLRRGSSYNEQFFGPGTRLTVL.

This clonotype has ten or more counts. J is TRBJ2-5 and V is TRBV27; no reliable D call. CDR3 size: 13 residues. Germline CDR1 is MNHEY and CDR2 is SMNVEV (reference sequence). The V end lost 4 bases, the J end lost 0 bases, and 6 bases lay between the germline ends. The CDR3 protein is CASSSPYQETQYF. The DNA for the CDR3 is TGTGCCAGCAGTTCACCTTACCAAGAGACCCAGTACTTC.

This clonotype was seen a few times. One junction end disagrees with the germline gene, perhaps due to a read error. The chain carries TRBV2 and TRBJ2-1, with D perhaps TRBD2 (5 bases). Germline CDR1 and CDR2: SNHLY and FYNNEI. There are 17 residues in the CDR3. The CDR3 loop is CAGRGNGAEDRYNEQFF. CDR3 coding DNA: TGTGCCGGCAGAGGGAACGGAGCCGAGGACCGATACAATGAGCAGTTCTTC.

This clonotype was counted only a few times. DNA of the CDR3: TGTGCCAGCAGCTTAACAGGACTAGCGGACCTCACAGATACGCAGTATTTT. This codes for CASSLTGLADLTDTQYF. The rearrangement uses TRBV7-8 and TRBJ2-3; 10 bases map to TRBD2. Germline lookup yields CDR1 SGHVS and CDR2 FQNEAQ. The CDR3 length is 17 residues. The V gene end was trimmed by 2 bases and the J gene end by 2 bases; junction bases not matched to a gene: 7.

This chain links TRBV7-9 with TRBJ2-3; D may match TRBD1 or TRBD2 (5 bases each). The germline V gene encodes CDR1 SEHNR and CDR2 FQNEAQ (reference sequence). The V end lost 3 bases, the J end lost 5 bases, and 12 bases lay between the germline ends. The CDR3 extends over 14 amino acids. In DNA, the CDR3 is TGTGCCAGCAGCTTGAACGAGGGGATAGATACGCAGTATTTT. As protein: CASSLNEGIDTQYF.

The gene calls are TRBV18 and TRBJ2-7, with D unclear. CDR3 size: 13 residues. The germline V gene has CDR1 KGHSH and CDR2 LQKENI. V gave up 2 bases and J gave up 0 bases, with 5 bases separating them. CDR3 sequence (DNA): TGTGCCAGCTCACCAATCGGCTCCTACGAGCAGTACTTC. Its translation: CASSPIGSYEQYF. Drawing the rest from reference TRBV18 and TRBJ2-7, the complete variable domain is NAGVMQNPRHLVRRRGQEARLRCSPMKGHSHVYWYRQLPEEGLKFMVYLQKENIIDESGMPKERFSAEFPKEGPSILRIQQVVRGDSAAYFCASSPIGSYEQYFGPGTRLTVT.

The CDR3 sequence is CASSRTGTEIYEQYF. The CDR3 DNA reads TGTGCCAGTAGTAGGACCGGGACAGAGATCTACGAGCAGTACTTC. The chain recombines TRBV19 with TRBJ2-7; 7 bases line up with TRBD1. This CDR3 is 15 amino acids long. Trimming removed 4 bases from V and 3 bases from J; junction bases left unmatched: 9. Germline V CDR1 and CDR2: LNHDA, SQIVND (reference sequence). Looking up the rest from reference TRBV19 and TRBJ2-7 gives the full variable domain: DGGITQSPKYLFRKEGQNVTLSCEQNLNHDAMYWYRQDPGQGLRLIYYSQIVNDFQKGDIAEGYSVSREKKESFPLTVTSAQKNPTAFYLCASSRTGTEIYEQYFGPGTRLTVT.

The rearrangement uses TRBV24-1 and TRBJ2-3; D remains unclear. Germline CDR1 is KGHDR and CDR2 is SFDVKD. V dropped 1 base and J dropped 5 bases, with 9 bases sitting between them. This CDR3 contains 14 residues. The CDR3 DNA sequence: TGTGCCACCAGTGATTTATACTTTCAAGATACGCAGTATTTT. As protein: CATSDLYFQDTQYF.

In this sample, this clonotype turned up a few times. The chain links TRBV20-1 to TRBJ1-4; D may be TRBD1 (5 bases). The ends were cut back, 5 bases at V and 3 bases at J, with 13 bases in the middle. CDR1 is DFQATT and CDR2 is SNEGSKA in the germline V gene (reference sequence). This CDR3 has 14 residues. The CDR3 nucleotides are TGCAGTGCTTCTCGGGGCACATCTAATGAAAAACTGTTTTTT. Protein: CSASRGTSNEKLFF.

This clonotype was observed a few times. Here the CDR3 DNA reads TGCAGTGCCCGGAAATCAACTTATAGCAATCAGCCCCAGCATTTT. It is translated as CSARKSTYSNQPQHF. V gene TRBV20-1 combines with J gene TRBJ1-5; D unclear. CDR1 is DFQATT and CDR2 is SNEGSKA in the germline V gene (reference sequence). This CDR3 region has 15 residues. Between the trimmed V and J ends, which lost 6 bases and 0 bases, there was a span of 15 bases.

This clonotype was seen a few times. The chain joins TRBV3-1 to TRBJ2-4; no clear D. Between the trimmed V and J ends, which lost 4 bases and 8 bases, there was a span of 12 bases. The CDR3 covers 13 residues. Germline CDR1 and CDR2: LGHDT and YNNKEL (reference sequence). The CDR3 region has the DNA TGTGCCAGCAGCCGTGGGTCAGTAGACATTCAGTACTTC. Protein: CASSRGSVDIQYF.

This sequence joins TRBV7-7 and TRBJ2-7; 8 bases agree with TRBD2. Germline trimming cut 2 bases from V and 4 bases from J; bases unmatched to any gene: 10. The CDR3 covers 16 residues. Germline V CDR1 and CDR2: SSHAT, FNYEAQ (reference sequence). The CDR3 DNA reads TGTGCCAGCAGCTTAAGGCCCGGGGGGGGTCCTTACGAGCAGTACTTC. Translating it yields CASSLRPGGGPYEQYF.

This clonotype has only a few counts. The chain's CDR3 is CSATPLTGWNTGELFF. DNA of the CDR3: TGCAGTGCTACCCCGTTGACCGGGTGGAACACCGGGGAGCTGTTTTTT. This chain connects TRBV20-1 to TRBJ2-2; D is unclear. This CDR3 spans 16 amino acids. CDR1 DFQATT and CDR2 SNEGSKA come from the germline V gene (reference sequence). The ends were cut back, 4 bases at V and 1 base at J, with 16 bases in the middle.

This chain links TRBV4-3 with TRBJ2-3; no definite D call. V lost 1 base, J lost 0 bases, and 11 bases lay in between. The germline CDR1 and CDR2 sequences are LGHNA and YSLEER. The CDR3 is 16 residues long. The CDR3 protein is CASSQGPVGSTDTQYF. The CDR3 DNA reads as TGCGCCAGCAGCCAAGGCCCTGTCGGTAGCACAGATACGCAGTATTTT.

The table lists this clonotype with a few counts. This chain joins TRBV20-1 and TRBJ1-4, with TRBD1 matching over 8 bases. This CDR3 contains 17 residues. The ends lost 6 bases at V and 6 bases at J; junction bases unmatched: 18. Per germline, CDR1 DFQATT and CDR2 SNEGSKA (reference sequence). CDR3 sequence reads: CSASGGHPGPSDEKLFF. CDR3 nucleotide sequence: TGCAGTGCCTCAGGGGGCCATCCGGGCCCCTCGGATGAAAAACTGTTTTTT.

The V and J genes are TRBV12-3 or TRBV12-4 and TRBJ2-2, with D possibly matching TRBD2 (6 bases). The CDR3 is 14 residues long. The CDR3 coding sequence is TGTGCTGGGAGGTGGTCCGCGAACACCGGGGAGCTGTTTTTT. As protein: CAGRWSANTGELFF.

The chain carries TRBV20-1 and TRBJ2-3; 10 bases map to TRBD1. The germline CDR1 and CDR2 sequences are DFQATT and SNEGSKA (reference sequence). After removal of 1 base from V and 4 bases from J, the junction contained 5 bases not matched to a gene. This CDR3 contains 15 residues. The CDR3 region has the DNA TGCAGTGCTAGAGCTGGGGACAGGGGCCCAGATACGCAGTATTTT. It translates to CSARAGDRGPDTQYF.

This rearrangement joins TRBV7-9 to TRBJ2-7; TRBD1 matches at 10 bases. Germline V gene sequence: CDR1 SEHNR, CDR2 FQNEAQ (reference sequence). The CDR3 loop spans 14 amino acids. V was pared by 4 bases and J by 5 bases, with 5 bases of the junction left unmatched. The CDR3 DNA sequence: TGTGCCAGCAGCTCGTGGGACAGGGGCCACGAGCAGTACTTC. Its protein is CASSSWDRGHEQYF.

The J gene is TRBJ1-5, the V gene TRBV20-1, with D possibly being TRBD1 (5 bases). Trimming stripped 3 bases from V and 6 bases from J, with 9 bases between. Germline lookup yields CDR1 DFQATT and CDR2 SNEGSKA (reference sequence). This CDR3 comprises 12 residues. CDR3 DNA: TGCAGTGCTAGGAATGGGGCTCAGCCCCAGCATTTT. Amino acid sequence: CSARNGAQPQHF.